This T cell receptor (beta chain) was retrieved from a study of glioma-infiltrating T cells. This clonotype is labeled as medium-sized. What it binds is not known. The study, taken as a whole, reports: Tissue-blood divergence was below expectation in non-neoplastic patients, above in gliomas. Tissue and blood shared very few CDR3 sequences.

The CDR3 length is 16 residues. Germline V gene sequence: CDR1 DFQATT, CDR2 SNEGSKA (reference sequence). After removal of 0 bases from V and 7 bases from J, the junction contained 9 bases not matched to a gene. TCR alpha and beta CDR3 regions were amplified from RNA using iRepertoire nested multiplex PCR. Tissue mRNA or PBMC total RNA, roughly 100-400 ng, went into one-step reverse transcription and amplification. In TCRdb, the multiplex PCR reads were re-called with MiXCR into one record per CDR3 protein. Of approximately 110,000 distinct CDR3 sequences in the sample, approximately 25% were seen once.

The chain combines TRBV20-1 with TRBJ2-1; 10 nucleotides align to TRBD2. Sequenced sample: glioma tissue, nonneoplastic brain tissue, or PBMCs (not recorded which). This receptor was taken from a human donor with low-grade glioma or glioblastoma, undergoing nonglioma brain surgery, or in good health (not recorded which). CDR3 protein: CSARDSASGSLNEQFF. CDR3 nucleotides: TGCAGTGCTAGAGATAGCGCTAGCGGGAGTTTGAATGAGCAGTTCTTC.